The text below deals with one T cell receptor (beta chain). Participants had their cohort set by participant-reported clinical history. In the original analysis: Quantification of nucleated cells was approximated via reference gene primer amplification. This table comes from immunoSEQ multiplex PCR, and its TCRdb copy is limited to in-frame clones, with some not included. The V and J calls and the clone size are those of that table, but D and trimming were determined from the DNA. The repertoire holds over 200,000 clones, with nearly 90% as singletons. The data are from a study of blood T cell repertoires in COVID-19. Study-wide background: The analysed material was cDNA or gDNA that came from T cells, B-cell-depleted T cells, or PBMCs.

The CDR3 totals 12 residues. Per germline, CDR1 KGHSH and CDR2 LQKENI. V was shortened by 0 bases and J by 7 bases, with 3 bases between the two germline ends. The sequence came from a woman in her twenties or thirties with acute COVID-19. This chain connects TRBV18 to TRBJ2-2; D gene uncertain. The source material was PBMCs or T cells enriched from blood (not recorded which). The CDR3 reads CASSPPIGELFF. The CDR3 DNA follows: TGTGCCAGCTCACCACCTATCGGGGAGCTGTTTTTT.